This TCR beta chain is drawn from a study of PD-1 blockade in classical Hodgkin lymphoma. About the research overall: Treatment was intravenous nivolumab, 3 mg/kg every 2 weeks, until progression.

Documented time point: cycle 4 day 1 (C4D1), after more than five weeks of nivolumab. Exposure to brentuximab vedotin varied, and each patient had relapsed following autologous stem cell transplantation. The germline CDR1 and CDR2 sequences are SNHLY and FYNNEI. Trimming took 7 bases from V and 2 from J; bases not matched to a gene: 4. This CDR3 has 16 residues. Turning to this clone: What it binds is not known.

Repertoires were generated with immunoSEQ multiplex PCR, while TCRdb's copy carries only in-frame clones and drops some. The top ten hold around 7.1% of the sample, which has 50,000 or so clones, around 86% seen once. Regarding the study as a whole: Exclusion was the outcome for patients who began nivolumab under 1 year after ASCT. In newly diagnosed patients, baseline TCR diversity was reportedly below that of healthy donors. The origin of the repertoire differences remains undefined, with disease activity or prior therapy as possible causes.

This specimen was peripheral blood mononuclear cells (PBMCs), taken before the fourth cycle of nivolumab. The source is a human donor with classical Hodgkin lymphoma. The gene calls are TRBV2 and TRBJ2-6; 11 positions agree with TRBD1. The CDR3 loop is CASMRDRGAGANVLTF. The CDR3 DNA reads as TGTGCCAGCATGAGGGACAGGGGGGCTGGGGCCAACGTCCTGACTTTC.